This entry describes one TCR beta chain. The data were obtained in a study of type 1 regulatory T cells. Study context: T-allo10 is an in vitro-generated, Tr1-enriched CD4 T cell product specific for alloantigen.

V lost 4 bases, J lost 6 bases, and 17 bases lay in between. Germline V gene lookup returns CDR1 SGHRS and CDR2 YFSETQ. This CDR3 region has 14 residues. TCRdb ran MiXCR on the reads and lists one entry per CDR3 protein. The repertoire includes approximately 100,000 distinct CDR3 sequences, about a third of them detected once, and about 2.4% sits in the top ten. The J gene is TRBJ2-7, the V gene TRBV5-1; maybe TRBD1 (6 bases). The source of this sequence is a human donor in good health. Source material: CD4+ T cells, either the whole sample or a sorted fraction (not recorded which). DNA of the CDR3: TGCGCCAGCAGCCCCGGGGACATGCTTCTCGAGCAGTACTTC. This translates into CASSPGDMLLEQYF.